This note documents a single T cell receptor (beta chain) sequence. The antigen remains unidentified. Only in-frame clones appear in the TCRdb table, and some are missing; sequencing was by immunoSEQ multiplex PCR. The table shows 70,000 to 90,000 clones, with under 95% occurring only once. The entry originates in a study of T cell responses to AZD1222 COVID-19 vaccine. Study at large: Samples with a second dose at about 4 or about 12 weeks were pooled together.

Study-wide points: Reports say nearly half of spike-specific TCRs go after unmutated variant regions. Only 6 or 7 people who got AZD1222 tested seropositive at baseline. Receipt of two AZD1222 doses was followed by a rise in Spike-specific TCR breadth and depth.

Trimming left V 0 bases short and J 1 base short, with 9 bases between. The germline V gene encodes CDR1 LNHDA and CDR2 SQIVND (reference sequence). The CDR3 length is 16 residues. This receptor was obtained from an adult in good health. This sample comprised peripheral blood, obtained on day 0 of AZD1222 vaccination. J is TRBJ2-2 and V is TRBV19; no firm D call. CDR3 coding DNA: TGTGCCAGTAGTATAGAGGATACCAGGAACACCGGGGAGCTGTTTTTT. Translated, it gives CASSIEDTRNTGELFF.